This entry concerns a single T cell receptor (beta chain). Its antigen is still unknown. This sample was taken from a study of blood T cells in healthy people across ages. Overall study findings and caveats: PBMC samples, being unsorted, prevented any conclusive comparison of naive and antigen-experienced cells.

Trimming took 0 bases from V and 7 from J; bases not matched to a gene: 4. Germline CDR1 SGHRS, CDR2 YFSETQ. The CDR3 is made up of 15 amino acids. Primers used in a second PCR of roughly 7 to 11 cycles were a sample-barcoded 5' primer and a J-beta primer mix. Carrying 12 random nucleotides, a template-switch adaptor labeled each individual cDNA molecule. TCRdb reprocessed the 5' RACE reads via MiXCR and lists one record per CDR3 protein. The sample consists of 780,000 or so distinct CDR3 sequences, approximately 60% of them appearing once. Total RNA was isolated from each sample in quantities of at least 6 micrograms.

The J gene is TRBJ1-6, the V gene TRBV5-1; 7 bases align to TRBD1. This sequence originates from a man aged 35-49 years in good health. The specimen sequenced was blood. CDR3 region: CASSLAGQLNSPLHF. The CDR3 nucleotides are TGCGCCAGCAGCTTGGCGGGACAGCTGAATTCACCCCTCCACTTT.